This T cell receptor beta chain originates from a study of blood T cell repertoires in COVID-19. At the level of the study: The United States, Italy and Spain were the sources of the acute and convalescent COVID-19 samples. Sample material is recorded as cDNA or gDNA derived from T cells, B-cell-depleted T cells, or PBMCs.

This clone was picked up one time. Original processing notes: The assay estimated nucleated cells by amplifying reference gene primers. Some clones are missing from TCRdb's copy, which holds only in-frame ones; the method was immunoSEQ multiplex PCR. The V and J calls and clone size are taken from that table; D and trimming were inferred from the DNA. The sample includes about 140,000 clones, 85% to 90% of them seen just once. The V end lost 2 bases, the J end lost 0 bases, and 17 bases lay between the germline ends. The CDR3 consists of 18 residues. Per the germline V gene, CDR1 is SNHLY and CDR2 is FYNNEI.

The sequence was collected from a man in his fifties or sixties with active or convalescent COVID-19. This sequence joins TRBV2 and TRBJ1-5; the D gene is possibly TRBD1 (5 bases). Source material: peripheral blood. The CDR3 DNA is TGTGCCAGCAGTGAACGGCAGGGAGGGGAGTATAGCAATCAGCCCCAGCATTTT. Residues: CASSERQGGEYSNQPQHF.